A selection of T cell receptor beta chains follows, all from one sample in a study of T cell responses to AZD1222 COVID-19 vaccine. Clones were sequenced by immunoSEQ multiplex PCR, and TCRdb holds only the in-frame ones, with some missing. This sample yields approximately 160,000 clones, of which 85% to 95% are seen a single time; approximately 1% belongs to the top ten. The source was peripheral blood, collected on day 0 of AZD1222 vaccination. The origin of the receptors is an adult in good health. CDR3s include the opening cysteine and the closing phenylalanine or tryptophan. Each record gives: V gene, clone size, CDR3 protein. Only some rows state a clone size, as once, few, many or a class for expanded clones.

v_call: TRBV6-5
clone_size: NA
cdr3_aa: CASSYPSSYEQYF

v_call: TRBV6-6
clone_size: NA
cdr3_aa: CASSRTLRGNNSPLHF

v_call: TRBV2
clone_size: NA
cdr3_aa: CASSVQGVEATEAFF

v_call: TRBV5-1
clone_size: few
cdr3_aa: CASSLSMGGAEQFF

v_call: TRBV4-1
clone_size: NA
cdr3_aa: CASSQDSLKSSGNTIYF

v_call: TRBV21-1
clone_size: NA
cdr3_aa: CASSKVFTVDWTEAFF

v_call: TRBV4-2
clone_size: NA
cdr3_aa: CASSPSQSSGGFNEQFF

v_call: TRBV2
clone_size: few
cdr3_aa: CASSDVIGFFGSYEQYF

v_call: TRBV19
clone_size: NA
cdr3_aa: CASSVTWTDRNTEAFF

v_call: TRBV6-1
clone_size: once
cdr3_aa: CASSERWGHGSPLHF

v_call: TRBV7-2
clone_size: NA
cdr3_aa: CASSPRGGVNEQFF

v_call: TRBV29-1
clone_size: few
cdr3_aa: CSVRWSDEQFF

v_call: TRBV30
clone_size: NA
cdr3_aa: CAGGSGNTIYF

v_call: TRBV7-8
clone_size: few
cdr3_aa: CASSVLSGAAEAFF